This T cell receptor beta chain derives from a study of OX40 agonist ivuxolimab in advanced cancers. CDR3 length equals 14 residues. Between the trimmed V and J ends, which lost 5 bases and 6 bases, there was a span of 16 bases. Germline V gene lookup returns CDR1 MDHEN and CDR2 SYDVKM. TCRdb's table, derived via immunoSEQ multiplex PCR, lists solely in-frame clones and lacks some. The sample includes about 68,000 clones, roughly 82% of them seen just once. The sample consisted of CD4+ or CD8+ T cells sorted from blood, taken in a trial of the OX40 agonist ivuxolimab. The rearrangement joins TRBV28 to TRBJ1-1; unclear D gene. The source is an adult with an advanced solid tumor such as melanoma, head and neck, liver or kidney cancer. The CDR3 loop is CASSRQVRGAEAFF. The CDR3 DNA reads as TGTGCCAGCAGTAGACAAGTAAGAGGCGCTGAAGCTTTCTTT.